The 11 T cell receptor beta chains in this list originate from one sample, sequenced in a study of blood T cells in healthy people across ages (dated by TCRdb to 2013 to 2016). The library was produced with 5' RACE. Instrument on record: Illumina HiSeq 2500. A second PCR of roughly 7 to 11 cycles was performed with a sample-barcoded 5' primer and a J-beta primer mix. The public reads were run again by TCRdb, first through fastp at Q25 and then through MiXCR, and only productive beta chains were kept. Rows with one shared CDR3 protein collapse into an entry with the most common genes and DNA. The sample table shows about 570,000 distinct CDR3 sequences, and about 26% are seen once. The top ten clonotypes cover around a sixth of the sample. Sequencing was performed on blood. These receptors all come from a woman in her 70s in good health.

This rearrangement joins TRBV5-1 to TRBJ1-6, with 10 bases that match TRBD1. Germline CDR1 and CDR2: SGHRS and YFSETQ. Losses at the gene ends were 6 bases for V and 14 bases for J; bases not matched to a gene: 17. This CDR3 is built from 16 residues. CDR3 protein: CASTAGTGADRVALHF. The CDR3 DNA sequence: TGCGCCAGCACCGCCGGGACAGGGGCCGATCGAGTGGCCCTCCACTTT.

The V gene is TRBV6-1, the J gene TRBJ1-5, with 9 bases identical to TRBD1. V lost 8 bases, J lost 6 bases, and 8 bases stayed unmatched. This CDR3 is built from 14 residues. Per germline, CDR1 MNHNS and CDR2 SASEGT. CDR3 sequence reads: CASRRDRVFQPQHF. DNA of the CDR3: TGTGCCAGCCGACGGGACAGGGTTTTTCAGCCCCAGCATTTT.

This clonotype was seen only a few times. The DNA of the CDR3 is TGTGCCAGCAGCTTATGGGACACATACTCCTACGAGCAGTACTTC. The encoded protein is CASSLWDTYSYEQYF. The rearrangement links TRBV7-2 to TRBJ2-7, with D possibly being TRBD1 (6 bases). Deletions cut 2 bases from V and 0 bases from J, with 11 bases between. In germline, CDR1 is SGHTA, CDR2 FQGNSA. The CDR3 has 15 residues.

The genes are TRBV6-2 or TRBV6-3 and TRBJ2-5, with 7 nucleotides matching TRBD1. Germline CDR1 is MNHEY and CDR2 is SVGEGT. This CDR3 is built from 15 residues. Germline trimming cut 0 bases from V and 5 bases from J; bases unmatched to any gene: 6. CDR3 coding DNA: TGTGCCAGCAGTTACTCGATACAGGGGAAGGAGACCCAGTACTTC. This translates into CASSYSIQGKETQYF.

The gene calls are TRBV24-1 and TRBJ2-3; 7 bases are shared with TRBD2. The CDR3 runs 18 residues. Germline V gene lookup returns CDR1 KGHDR and CDR2 SFDVKD. V lost 3 bases and J lost 2; bases outside the gene matches: 13. The DNA of the CDR3 is TGTGCCACCAGTGATACCCTCGGGTCCGCGGGGGACACAGATACGCAGTATTTT. Its protein product is CATSDTLGSAGDTDTQYF.

This clonotype showed up just a few times. A read error is possible here, since a much larger clone lies one base away. The chain combines TRBV7-2 with TRBJ2-7; D unresolved. Per the germline V gene, CDR1 is SGHTA and CDR2 is FQGNSA. The CDR3 has 15 amino acids. CDR3 region: CASSLSVSATYEQSF. The CDR3 nucleotides are TGTGCCAGCAGCTTAAGTGTCTCCGCGACCTACGAGCAGTCCTTC.

This chain uses TRBV3-1 with TRBJ2-5, with D maybe TRBD2 (5 bases). Matching the DNA end better, TRBJ2-1 makes the J call doubtful. Germline V gene sequence: CDR1 LGHDT, CDR2 YNNKEL (reference sequence). This CDR3 is built from 15 residues. This chain's CDR3 is CASSPFTSLRNEQFF. The CDR3 DNA follows: TGTGCCAGCAGCCCATTTACTAGTTTGCGGAATGAGCAGTTCTTC.

Comments on this clonotype: One junction end does not reproduce the germline sequence, and a read error may be involved. V gene TRBV12-3 or TRBV12-4 combines with J gene TRBJ1-5; 9 bases align to TRBD1. The CDR3 length is 16 residues. The CDR3 nucleotides are TGTGCCAGCATGGGTACCGGGACAGGGCTCCATCAGCCCCAACATTTT. This gives the protein CASMGTGTGLHQPQHF.

As for this clonotype: No conserved phenylalanine or tryptophan ends this CDR3, so it is likely a read error. V and J are TRBV10-3 and TRBJ2-5, with TRBD1 identical over 8 bases. The V segment lost 3 bases and the J segment 11 bases; nucleotides outside the gene matches: 17. This CDR3 is built from 16 residues. In germline, CDR1 is ENHRY, CDR2 SYGVKD. As DNA, the CDR3 is TGTGCCATCAGTGACCGGGACAGGACAAGCTCCTACGGGCAGTACGTC. Residues: CAISDRDRTSSYGQYV.

To note about this clonotype: The junction and the germline gene differ at one end; a read error may be behind it. The chain joins TRBV29-1 to TRBJ2-7; the match to TRBD1 covers 12 bases. The CDR3 consists of 12 residues. CDR1 is SQVTM and CDR2 is ANQGSEA in the germline V gene. CDR3 protein: CSVGTGGYERYF. CDR3 coding DNA: TGCAGCGTCGGGACAGGGGGCTACGAGCGGTACTTC.

This chain joins TRBV5-6 and TRBJ2-3; a weak D match, TRBD2 (6 bases). Per germline, CDR1 SGHDT and CDR2 YYEEEE. Trimming removed 0 bases at V and 1 base at J, with 9 bases between. The CDR3 length is 15 residues. CDR3 region: CASSLVSGGTDTQYF. DNA for the CDR3: TGTGCCAGCAGCTTGGTTAGCGGAGGCACAGATACGCAGTATTTT.